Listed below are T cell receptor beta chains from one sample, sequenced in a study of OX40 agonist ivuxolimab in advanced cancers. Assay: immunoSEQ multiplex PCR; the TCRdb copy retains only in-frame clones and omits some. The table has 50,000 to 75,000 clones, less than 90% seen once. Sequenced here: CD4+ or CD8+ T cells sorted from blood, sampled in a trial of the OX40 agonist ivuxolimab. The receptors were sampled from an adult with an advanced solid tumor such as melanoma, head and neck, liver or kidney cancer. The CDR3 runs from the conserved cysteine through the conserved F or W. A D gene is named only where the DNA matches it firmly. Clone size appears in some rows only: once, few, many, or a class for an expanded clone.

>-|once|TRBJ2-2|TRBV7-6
TGTGCCAGCAGGTACAGGGAGGACACCGGGGAGCTGTTTTTT
CASRYREDTGELFF
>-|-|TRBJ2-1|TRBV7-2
TGTGCCAGCAGCTTAGGGGGGAGTGGATACAATGAGCAGTTCTTC
CASSLGGSGYNEQFF
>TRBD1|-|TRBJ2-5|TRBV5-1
TGCGCCAGCAGCTTAGAAACAGGGGCCCAAGGAACCCAGTACTTC
CASSLETGAQGTQYF
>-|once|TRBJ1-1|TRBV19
TGTGCCAGTAGTATATCCGACACCTCAGAAGCTTTCTTT
CASSISDTSEAFF
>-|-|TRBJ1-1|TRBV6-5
TGTGCCAGCAGTTACAAGGGCATGAACACTGAAGCTTTCTTT
CASSYKGMNTEAFF
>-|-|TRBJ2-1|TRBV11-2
TGTGCCAGCAGCCGGCCATTATACAATGAGCAGTTCTTC
CASSRPLYNEQFF
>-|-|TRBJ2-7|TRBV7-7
TGTGCTAGCAGCCCCGGTCCGAACAGTGCTACCTACGAGCAGTACTTC
CASSPGPNSATYEQYF
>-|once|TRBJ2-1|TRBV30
TGTGCCTGGAACAGCCCCGACCAGTACAATGAGCAGTTCTTC
CAWNSPDQYNEQFF
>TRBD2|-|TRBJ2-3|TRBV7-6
TGTGCCAGCAGCTTAGCGCAAGCGGGGGGGCCGCCAGATACGCAGTATTTT
CASSLAQAGGPPDTQYF
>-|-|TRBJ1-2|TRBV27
TGTGCCAGCAGAAGAAACAGGGATTCCTATGGCTACACCTTC
CASRRNRDSYGYTF
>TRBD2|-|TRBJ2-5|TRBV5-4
TGTGCCAGCATAAAGGGGCCGACTAGCTACCAAGAGACCCAGTACTTC
CASIKGPTSYQETQYF
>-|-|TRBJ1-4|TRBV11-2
TGTGCCAGCAGCTTAGATTTACGGTCTGGAGAACTGTTTTTT
CASSLDLRSGELFF
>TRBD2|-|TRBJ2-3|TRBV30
TGTGCCTGGAGTGTCACTAGCGATAGGACAGATACGCAGTATTTT
CAWSVTSDRTDTQYF
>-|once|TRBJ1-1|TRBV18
TGTGCCAGCTCACCACGTAGGACCTACACTGAAGCTTTCTTT
CASSPRRTYTEAFF
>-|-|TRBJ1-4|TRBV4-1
TGCGCCAGCAGCCAAGTACTTGTCGCCAGGGCCCGTCGGAAACTGTTTTTT
CASSQVLVARARRKLFF
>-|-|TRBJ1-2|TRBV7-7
TGTGCTAGCAGCCCTTTGGGGGGGGACTATGGCTACACCTTC
CASSPLGGDYGYTF
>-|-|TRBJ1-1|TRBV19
TGTGCCAGTAAAGATTCGACAGTGTGGAGGACTGAAGCTTTCTTT
CASKDSTVWRTEAFF
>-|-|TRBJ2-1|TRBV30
TGTGCCTGGATGCGCGGGCCCTACAATGAGCAGTTCTTC
CAWMRGPYNEQFF
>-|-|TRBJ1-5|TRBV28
TGTGCCAGCATCGGGGGGTATAGCAATCAGCCCCAGCATTTT
CASIGGYSNQPQHF
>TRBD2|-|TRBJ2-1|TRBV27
TGTGCCAGCAGTTTCTACGGTAGCGGGGGCCAGGGATTCCATGAGCAGTTCTTC
CASSFYGSGGQGFHEQFF
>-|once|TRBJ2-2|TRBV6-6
TGTGCCAGCAGTTACACTAGCAGGAACACCGGGGAGCTGTTTTTT
CASSYTSRNTGELFF
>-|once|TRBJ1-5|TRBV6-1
TGTGCCAGCAGTGGGCACGGGAATAATCAGCCCCAGCATTTT
CASSGHGNNQPQHF
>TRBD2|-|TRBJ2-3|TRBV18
TGTGCCAGCTCACCACGTCTAGCGGGAGGTTTGACAGATACGCAGTATTTT
CASSPRLAGGLTDTQYF
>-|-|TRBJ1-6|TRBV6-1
TGTGCCAGCAGTGGAGCCGGGGGGGTGATAAGTTCACCCCTCCACTTT
CASSGAGGVISSPLHF
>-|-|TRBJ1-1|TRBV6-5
TGTGCCAGCAGGCACCCCGTCCAACCTGAAGCTTTCTTT
CASRHPVQPEAFF
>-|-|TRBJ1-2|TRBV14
TGTGCCAGCAGCCAAGATTTAATTCACAGGGATGGCTACACCTTC
CASSQDLIHRDGYTF
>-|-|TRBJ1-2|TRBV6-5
TGTGCCAGCAGTTACAACGCGGGACGGTACTATGGCTACACCTTC
CASSYNAGRYYGYTF
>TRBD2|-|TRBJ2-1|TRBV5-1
TGCGCCAGCGCGACTAGCGGGAGCTCCTACAATGAGCAGTTCTTC
CASATSGSSYNEQFF
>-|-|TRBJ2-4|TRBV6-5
TGTGCCAGCACCCGGGACCGGACCAAAAACATTCAGTACTTC
CASTRDRTKNIQYF
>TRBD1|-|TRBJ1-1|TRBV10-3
TGTGCCATCAGTGCGCAGGGGGGATCCTGGGCTGAAGCTTTCTTT
CAISAQGGSWAEAFF
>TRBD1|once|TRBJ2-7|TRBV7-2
TGTGCCAGCGGAGGACAGGGCCGCTACGAGCAGTACTTC
CASGGQGRYEQYF
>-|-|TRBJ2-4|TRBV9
TGTGCCAGCAGCCGCGGGCAGGGGAACATTCAGTACTTC
CASSRGQGNIQYF
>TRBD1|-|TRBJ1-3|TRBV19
TGTGCCAGTAGTATGAGGAGGAGGACAGGAAGCTCTGGAAACACCATATATTTT
CASSMRRRTGSSGNTIYF
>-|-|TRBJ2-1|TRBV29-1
TGCAGCGGAGCGTCCGTGCTTTACAATGAGCAGTTCTTC
CSGASVLYNEQFF
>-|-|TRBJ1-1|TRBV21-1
TGTGCCAGCAGCAGAGGCGGCCCTGAAGCTTTCTTT
CASSRGGPEAFF
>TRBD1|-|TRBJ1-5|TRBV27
TGTGCCAGCAGTTCGACAGGGATTGACAATCAGCCCCAGCATTTT
CASSSTGIDNQPQHF
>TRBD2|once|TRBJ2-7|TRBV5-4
TGTGCCAGCCAGTTAGCGGGAGGGCCCTACGAGCAGTACTTC
CASQLAGGPYEQYF
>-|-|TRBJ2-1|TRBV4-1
TGCGCCAGCAGCCAAGGAGGGGGCGAGGGGGGCCTATACTACAATGAGCAGTTCTTC
CASSQGGGEGGLYYNEQFF
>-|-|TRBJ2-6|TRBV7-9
TGTGCCAGCACCCCTCGACAGGTTGCTGGGGCCAACGTCCTGACTTTC
CASTPRQVAGANVLTF
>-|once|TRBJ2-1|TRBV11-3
TGTGCCAGCAGCTTAAGCTCCTACAATGAGCAGTTCTTC
CASSLSSYNEQFF
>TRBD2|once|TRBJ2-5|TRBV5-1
TGCGCCAGCAGCGCCCTACTAGCGGGAGAGGAGACCCAGTACTTC
CASSALLAGEETQYF
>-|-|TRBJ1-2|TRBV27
TGTGCCAGCAGTTTATCGTCAGGGAGGCGATATGGCTACACCTTC
CASSLSSGRRYGYTF
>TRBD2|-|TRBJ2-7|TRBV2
TGTGCCAGCAGCCTCCCCGAAGGGACTAGCGGGAGAAGGTACTTC
CASSLPEGTSGRRYF
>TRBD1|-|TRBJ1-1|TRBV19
TGTGCCAGTAGTATTCACAGGGGGCTTTACACTGAAGCTTTCTTT
CASSIHRGLYTEAFF